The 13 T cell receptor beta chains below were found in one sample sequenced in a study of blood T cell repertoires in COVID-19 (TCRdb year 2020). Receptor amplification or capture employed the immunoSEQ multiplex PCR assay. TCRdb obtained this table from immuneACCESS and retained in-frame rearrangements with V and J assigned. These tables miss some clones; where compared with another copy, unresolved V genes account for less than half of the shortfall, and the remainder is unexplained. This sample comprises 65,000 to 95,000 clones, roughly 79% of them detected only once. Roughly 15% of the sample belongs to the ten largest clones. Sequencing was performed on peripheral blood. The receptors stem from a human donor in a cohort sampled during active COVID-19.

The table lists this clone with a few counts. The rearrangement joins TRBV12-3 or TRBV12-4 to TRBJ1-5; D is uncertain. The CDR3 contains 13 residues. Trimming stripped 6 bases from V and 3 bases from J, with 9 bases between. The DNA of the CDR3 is TGTGCCAGCAGCCCGAGGATCAATCAGCCCCAGCATTTT. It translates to CASSPRINQPQHF.

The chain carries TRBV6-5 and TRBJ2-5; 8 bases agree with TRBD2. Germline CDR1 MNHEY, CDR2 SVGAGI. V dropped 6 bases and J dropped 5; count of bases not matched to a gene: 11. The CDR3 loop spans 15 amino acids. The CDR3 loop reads CASSKWRGVGETQYF. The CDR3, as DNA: TGTGCCAGCAGCAAATGGCGGGGGGTTGGGGAGACCCAGTACTTC.

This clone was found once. CDR3 nucleotides: TGTGCCAGCAGTCCCGGAACAGCGGGCGAGCAGTACGTC. Encoded protein: CASSPGTAGEQYV. The V call is TRBV27, the J call TRBJ2-7; possibly TRBD2 for D (6 bases). Looked up from germline, CDR1 is MNHEY and CDR2 is SMNVEV (reference sequence). V was pared by 5 bases and J by 6 bases, with 14 bases between. CDR3 length: 13 amino acids.

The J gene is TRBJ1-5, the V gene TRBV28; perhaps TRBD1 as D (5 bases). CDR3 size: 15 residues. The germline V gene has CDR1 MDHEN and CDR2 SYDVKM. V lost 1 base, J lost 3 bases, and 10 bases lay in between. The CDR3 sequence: CASSLSGGNNQPQHF. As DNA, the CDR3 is TGTGCCAGCAGTTTATCGGGGGGTAACAATCAGCCCCAGCATTTT. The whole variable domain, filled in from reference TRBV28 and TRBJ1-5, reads DVKVTQSSRYLVKRTGEKVFLECVQDMDHENMFWYRQDPGLGLRLIYFSYDVKMKEKGDIPEGYSVSREKKERFSLILESASTNQTSMYLCASSLSGGNNQPQHFGDGTRLSIL.

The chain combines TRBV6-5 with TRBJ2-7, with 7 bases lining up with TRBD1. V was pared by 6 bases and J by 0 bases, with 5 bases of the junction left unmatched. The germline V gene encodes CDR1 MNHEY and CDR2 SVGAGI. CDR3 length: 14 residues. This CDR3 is CASSWDRSSYEQYF. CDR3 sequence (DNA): TGTGCCAGCAGCTGGGACAGAAGCTCCTACGAGCAGTACTTC.

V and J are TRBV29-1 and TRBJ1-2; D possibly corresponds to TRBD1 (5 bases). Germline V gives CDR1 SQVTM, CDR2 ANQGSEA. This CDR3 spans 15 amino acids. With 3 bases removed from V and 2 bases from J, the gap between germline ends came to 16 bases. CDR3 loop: CSVDAAGFGNYGYTF. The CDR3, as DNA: TGCAGCGTTGATGCAGCAGGGTTTGGGAACTATGGCTACACCTTC. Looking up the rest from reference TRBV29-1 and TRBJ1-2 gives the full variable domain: SAVISQKPSRDICQRGTSLTIQCQVDSQVTMMFWYRQQPGQSLTLIATANQGSEATYESGFVIDKFPISRPNLTFSTLTVSNMSPEDSSIYLCSVDAAGFGNYGYTFGSGTRLTVV.

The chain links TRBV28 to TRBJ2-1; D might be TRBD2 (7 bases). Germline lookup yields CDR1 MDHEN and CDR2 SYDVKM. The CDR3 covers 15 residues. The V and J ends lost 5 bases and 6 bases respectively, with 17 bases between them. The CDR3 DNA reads TGTGCCAGCAGTACACTAGGGGCGGGGGCCAATGAGCAGTTCTTC. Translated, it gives CASSTLGAGANEQFF.

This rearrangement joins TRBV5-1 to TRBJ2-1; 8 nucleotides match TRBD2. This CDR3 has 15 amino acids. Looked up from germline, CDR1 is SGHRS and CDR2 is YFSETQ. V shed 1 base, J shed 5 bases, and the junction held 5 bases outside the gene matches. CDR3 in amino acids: CASSLHGGANNEQFF. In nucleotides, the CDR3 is TGCGCCAGCAGCTTGCACGGGGGGGCGAACAATGAGCAGTTCTTC.

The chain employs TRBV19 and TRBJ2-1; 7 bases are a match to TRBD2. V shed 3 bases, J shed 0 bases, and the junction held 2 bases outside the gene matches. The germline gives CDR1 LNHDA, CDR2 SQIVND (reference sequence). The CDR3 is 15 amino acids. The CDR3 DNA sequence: TGTGCCAGTAGTATCCGGGAGGCCTCCTACAATGAGCAGTTCTTC. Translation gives CASSIREASYNEQFF.

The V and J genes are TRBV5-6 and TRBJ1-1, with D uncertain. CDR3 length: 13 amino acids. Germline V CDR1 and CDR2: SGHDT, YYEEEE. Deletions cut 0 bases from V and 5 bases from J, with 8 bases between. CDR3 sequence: CASSLAGMTEAFF. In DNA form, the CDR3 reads TGTGCCAGCAGCTTGGCCGGGATGACTGAAGCTTTCTTT.

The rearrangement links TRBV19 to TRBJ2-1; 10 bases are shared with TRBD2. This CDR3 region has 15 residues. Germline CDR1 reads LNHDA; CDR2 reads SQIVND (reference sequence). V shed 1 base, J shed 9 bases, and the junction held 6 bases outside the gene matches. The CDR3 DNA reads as TGTGCCAGTAGTATAGCAGCGGGAGGGGAATTTGAGCAGTTCTTC. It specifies CASSIAAGGEFEQFF.

The CDR3 region has the DNA TGTGCCAGCAAGCCCCTTAGCGGGGGGACGAGGAATGAGCAGTTCTTC. Translation: CASKPLSGGTRNEQFF. This chain connects TRBV7-2 to TRBJ2-1; 10 bases map to TRBD2. J lost 7 bases, V lost 7 bases, and 13 bases had no gene match. This CDR3 comprises 16 residues. Looked up from germline, CDR1 is SGHTA and CDR2 is FQGNSA. The whole variable domain, filled in from reference TRBV7-2 and TRBJ2-1, reads GAGVSQSPSNKVTEKGKDVELRCDPISGHTALYWYRQSLGQGLEFLIYFQGNSAPDKSGLPSDRFSAERTGGSVSTLTIQRTQQEDSAVYLCASKPLSGGTRNEQFFGPGTRLTVL.

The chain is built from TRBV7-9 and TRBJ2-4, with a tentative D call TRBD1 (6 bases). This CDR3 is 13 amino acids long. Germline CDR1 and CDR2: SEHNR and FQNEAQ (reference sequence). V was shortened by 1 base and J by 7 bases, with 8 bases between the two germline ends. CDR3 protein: CASSLEGVNIQYF. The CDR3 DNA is TGTGCCAGCAGCTTAGAGGGGGTGAACATTCAGTACTTC.